This TCR beta chain was found in a study of T cells in localized non-small cell lung cancer. The ends were cut back, 7 bases at V and 9 bases at J, with 23 bases in the middle. The CDR3 has 16 amino acids. The germline V gene encodes CDR1 SGHNT and CDR2 YYREEE (reference sequence). In the case of this clone: The antigen is undetermined.

TCRdb's copy holds only in-frame clones and misses some; the assay was immunoSEQ multiplex PCR. The sample contains tens of thousands of clones, roughly nine tenths of which appear only once. Study-wide results and caveats: Paired adjacent lung recovered a median approximately 57 of the top 100 tumor clones. Longer overall survival associated with higher blood T cell density; shorter survival with higher adjacent-lung clonality. Highest T cell clonality was seen in uninvolved adjacent lung, surpassing that measured in tumor. Tumor samples were not multi-region, leaving intratumor heterogeneity unexcluded.

J is TRBJ1-6 and V is TRBV5-4; no clear D gene. The clonotype was recovered from an older male donor with stage III squamous cell lung carcinoma. Sequencing was performed on peripheral blood, taken before any cancer treatment. The CDR3 bases are TGTGCCAGCCGGCAGACCGCTTTCCGAAGAGTTTCACCCCTCCACTTT. Protein sequence: CASRQTAFRRVSPLHF.